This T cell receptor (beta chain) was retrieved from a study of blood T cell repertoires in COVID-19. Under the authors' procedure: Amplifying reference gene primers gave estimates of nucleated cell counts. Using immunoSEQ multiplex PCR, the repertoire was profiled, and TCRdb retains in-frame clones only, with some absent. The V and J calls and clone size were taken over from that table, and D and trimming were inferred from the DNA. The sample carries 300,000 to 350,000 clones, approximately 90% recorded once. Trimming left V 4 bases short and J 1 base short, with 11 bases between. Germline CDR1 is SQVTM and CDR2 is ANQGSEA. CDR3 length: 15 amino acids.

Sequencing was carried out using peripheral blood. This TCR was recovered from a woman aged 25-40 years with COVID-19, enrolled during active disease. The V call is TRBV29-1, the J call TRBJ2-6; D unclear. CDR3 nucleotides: TGCAGCGTTGGACTGGTGGTGTCTGGGGCCAACGTCCTGACTTTC. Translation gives CSVGLVVSGANVLTF.